The 27 T cell receptor beta chains in this list originate from one sample, sequenced in a study of T-cell reconstitution after alpha-beta-depleted transplantation in children (dated by TCRdb to between 2015 and 2016). The protocol used for the library was PCR. The data were produced on an Illumina HiSeq 2500. TCR library preparation used molecular barcoding, with unique molecular identifiers applied to normalize quantification of the TCRbeta repertoire. Using fastp at Q25 and MiXCR, TCRdb reprocessed the public reads and kept productive beta chains. Every CDR3 protein is listed once, alongside the most common genes and DNA of its rows. Recorded for this sample are 640,000 or so distinct CDR3 sequences; about 15% of them occurred a single time. 0.85% to 1.3% of the sample rests with the top ten. Material: PBMCs from the stem cell graft donor, obtained from the stem cell graft. Source of these receptors: a human donor who donated a stem cell graft to a child with acute myeloid leukemia.

In this sample, this clonotype turned up a few times. This chain links TRBV12-5 with TRBJ1-1; D not resolved. V shed 10 bases and J shed 2 bases, with 14 bases lying between them. This CDR3 spans 13 amino acids. Germline V gene data show CDR1 as LGHNT and CDR2 as FRNRAP. The CDR3 is CATAMDVNTEAFF. DNA of the CDR3: TGTGCTACGGCGATGGACGTAAACACTGAAGCTTTCTTT.

The CDR3 sequence: CASSQASPGANVLTF. The CDR3 DNA reads as TGCGCCAGCAGCCAAGCATCCCCGGGGGCCAACGTCCTGACTTTC. The V gene is TRBV4-1, the J gene TRBJ2-6; D is undetermined. There are 15 residues in the CDR3. Germline V CDR1 and CDR2: MGHRA, YSYEKL. V gave up 1 base and J gave up 4 bases, with 8 bases separating them.

This clonotype was counted between two and nine times. The J gene is TRBJ2-4, the V gene TRBV9, with 8 bases aligning to TRBD1. The CDR3 is 14 residues long. Germline V gives CDR1 SGDLS, CDR2 YYNGEE. V trimming: 2 bases; J trimming: 9 bases; junction bases outside the gene matches: 7. The CDR3 loop reads CASSVLDRDSIQYF. The CDR3 DNA reads TGTGCCAGCAGCGTGCTGGACAGGGATTCCATTCAGTACTTC.

This clonotype was counted between two and nine times. The J gene is TRBJ1-5, the V gene TRBV12-3 or TRBV12-4; no clear D gene. The CDR3 extends over 12 amino acids. V was shortened by 1 base and J by 9 bases, with 7 bases between the two germline ends. The CDR3 coding sequence is TGTGCCAGCAGTTTAGGGCAGCTGCCCCAGCATTTT. It codes for CASSLGQLPQHF.

In this sample, this clonotype turned up a few times. The chain has TRBV19 and TRBJ2-5; no clear D gene. The CDR3 has 13 residues. The V end was cut by 1 base, the J end by 2 bases, with 5 bases between. Germline loops: CDR1 LNHDA, CDR2 SQIVND (reference sequence). The CDR3 sequence: CASSIVLQETQYF. The CDR3, as DNA: TGTGCCAGTAGTATAGTACTGCAAGAGACCCAGTACTTC. Full variable domain (remainder filled in from reference TRBV19 and TRBJ2-5): DGGITQSPKYLFRKEGQNVTLSCEQNLNHDAMYWYRQDPGQGLRLIYYSQIVNDFQKGDIAEGYSVSREKKESFPLTVTSAQKNPTAFYLCASSIVLQETQYFGPGTRLLVL.

This clonotype was found many times. The V call is TRBV12-3 or TRBV12-4, the J call TRBJ2-5; no clear D. The length of the CDR3 is 15 residues. Trimming removed 6 bases at V and 5 bases at J, with 19 bases between. The CDR3 loop is CASSYKDLVGETQYF. CDR3 DNA: TGTGCCAGCAGCTACAAGGATCTAGTTGGTGAGACCCAGTACTTC.

This clonotype occurred many times. The V gene is TRBV7-2, the J gene TRBJ1-5; unclear D gene. CDR3 length: 15 amino acids. V lost 5 bases and J 3 bases, leaving 14 bases between the germline ends. Germline V gives CDR1 SGHTA, CDR2 FQGNSA. CDR3: CASSPGGKHNQPQHF. DNA for the CDR3: TGTGCCAGCAGCCCCGGCGGGAAGCACAATCAGCCCCAGCATTTT.

The chain recombines TRBV18 with TRBJ2-5; D is unresolved. CDR1 KGHSH and CDR2 LQKENI come from the germline V gene. The CDR3 totals 14 residues. Trimming pared 0 bases from V and 5 bases from J, leaving 10 bases between. The CDR3 DNA sequence: TGTGCCAGCTCACCACCCCCAAGCGCGGAGACCCAGTACTTC. It specifies CASSPPPSAETQYF.

This clonotype was picked up many times. V is TRBV7-2 and J is TRBJ2-1; the match to TRBD2 covers 9 bases. With V trimmed by 7 bases and J by 4 bases, 5 bases remained unmatched. The CDR3 runs to 14 residues. In germline, CDR1 is SGHTA, CDR2 FQGNSA. In DNA, the CDR3 is TGTGCCAGCACCCCTAGCGGGGTTTACAATGAGCAGTTCTTC. It is translated as CASTPSGVYNEQFF.

CDR3 sequence (DNA): TGTGCCAGCAGTTTCGGGATAGCCAAAAACATTCAGTACTTC. Its protein is CASSFGIAKNIQYF. The rearrangement uses TRBV28 and TRBJ2-4; D might be TRBD2 (5 bases). The CDR3 length is 14 residues. From germline, CDR1 is MDHEN and CDR2 SYDVKM. The V end lost 3 bases, the J end lost 0 bases, and 6 bases lay between the germline ends.

The sample holds a few counts of this clonotype. V and J are TRBV5-1 and TRBJ2-7, with D tentatively TRBD1 or TRBD2 (5 bases each). The CDR3 totals 17 residues. Germline CDR1 and CDR2: SGHRS and YFSETQ. The ends were cut back, 4 bases at V and 2 bases at J, with 22 bases in the middle. In nucleotides, the CDR3 is TGCGCCAGCAGCCAGATCCGGGGCCAAGAAGTCACCTACGAGCAGTACGTC. Translating gives CASSQIRGQEVTYEQYV.

This clonotype came up many times. This sequence joins TRBV20-1 and TRBJ1-3; D possibly corresponds to TRBD1 (5 bases). The CDR3 is made up of 13 amino acids. V lost 6 bases and J 4 bases, leaving 13 bases between the germline ends. Germline-derived CDR1 and CDR2 are DFQATT and SNEGSKA (reference sequence). The CDR3 nucleotides read TGCAGTGCAGCAGGGTCGTCGGGAAACACCATATATTTT. Translation: CSAAGSSGNTIYF.

This clonotype showed up many times. The chain combines TRBV20-1 with TRBJ2-3; D not certain. The V gene's germline CDR1 is DFQATT and CDR2 SNEGSKA (reference sequence). The CDR3 has 13 residues. Trimming took 3 bases from V and 0 from J, leaving 7 bases between them. CDR3 loop: CSARDESTDTQYF. CDR3 in DNA: TGCAGTGCTAGGGACGAAAGCACAGATACGCAGTATTTT.

This sequence joins TRBV11-2 and TRBJ2-3, with 8 bases fitting TRBD2. After removal of 4 bases from V and 1 base from J, the junction contained 13 bases not matched to a gene. The CDR3 runs to 18 residues. The germline V gene encodes CDR1 SGHAT and CDR2 FQNNGV. The CDR3 DNA follows: TGTGCCAGCAGCTGGACAGCTAGTCTTAGCGGGGGCACAGATACGCAGTATTTT. Translated: CASSWTASLSGGTDTQYF.

This CDR3 reads CASSEPGQGLYIQYF. The CDR3 region has the DNA TGTGCCAGCAGCGAACCGGGACAGGGGCTTTACATTCAGTACTTC. The V call is TRBV21-1, the J call TRBJ2-4; the table's D call, TRBD1, has no DNA check behind it. TRBV21-1 is classified as a pseudogene. The CDR3 length is 15 residues.

Ten or more counts support this clonotype. The chain's CDR3 is CSVEDLEFHEQFF. DNA for the CDR3: TGCAGCGTTGAAGACCTGGAATTTCATGAGCAGTTCTTC. The chain links TRBV29-1 to TRBJ2-1, with D unresolved. V lost 0 bases and J lost 8, with 11 bases in between. Germline V gene data show CDR1 as SQVTM and CDR2 as ANQGSEA. There are 13 residues in the CDR3.

The J gene is TRBJ1-5, the V gene TRBV5-5, with TRBD1 matching over 7 bases. Trimming cost V 4 bases and J 3 bases; bases outside gene matches: 7. Germline lookup yields CDR1 SGHKS and CDR2 YYEKEE (reference sequence). The CDR3 sequence is 15 residues long. CDR3 sequence (DNA): TGTGCCAGCAGCGCGCAGACAGGGCTCAATCAGCCCCAGCATTTT. Protein: CASSAQTGLNQPQHF.

This clonotype was picked up many times. The chain uses TRBV10-3 and TRBJ2-7; D may correspond to TRBD1 or TRBD2 (5 bases each). The germline V gene encodes CDR1 ENHRY and CDR2 SYGVKD. With 10 bases removed from V and 0 bases from J, the gap between germline ends came to 13 bases. The CDR3 is 13 residues long. The CDR3 protein is CASGPGGSYEQYF. For the CDR3, the DNA is TGTGCCAGCGGCCCTGGGGGCTCCTACGAGCAGTACTTC.

Ten or more counts support this clonotype. The J gene is TRBJ2-6, the V gene TRBV20-1; 7 bases are a match to TRBD1. The CDR3 spans 14 residues. Trimming removed 8 bases from V and 2 bases from J; junction bases left unmatched: 6. Germline CDR1 reads DFQATT; CDR2 reads SNEGSKA (reference sequence). DNA for the CDR3: TGCAGTTCGATAACAGGGGCTGGGGCCAACGTCCTGACTTTC. This encodes CSSITGAGANVLTF.

The chain recombines TRBV30 with TRBJ1-2; the D gene is possibly TRBD1 (6 bases). Trimming removed 3 bases at V and 6 bases at J, with 17 bases between. Germline lookup yields CDR1 GTSNPN and CDR2 SVGIG (reference sequence). This CDR3 spans 14 amino acids. In DNA form, the CDR3 reads TGTGCCTGGAGAAACATAACCCACAGGGATGGCTACACCTTC. Translation: CAWRNITHRDGYTF.

This chain connects TRBV2 to TRBJ1-1; TRBD1 might be the D (6 bases). CDR1 and CDR2 from the germline V gene are SNHLY and FYNNEI. The ends were cut back, 5 bases at V and 0 bases at J, with 10 bases in the middle. The CDR3 has 14 amino acids. The CDR3 is CASSYRALNTEAFF. The CDR3 DNA is TGTGCCAGCAGTTACAGGGCCTTGAACACTGAAGCTTTCTTT.

The gene calls are TRBV18 and TRBJ2-5; 9 bases fit TRBD1. CDR1 and CDR2 (germline): KGHSH, LQKENI. Trimming at V came to 5 bases and at J to 5 bases, leaving 9 bases not matched to a gene. The CDR3 is made up of 15 amino acids. DNA for the CDR3: TGTGCCAGCTCAGAAACCGGGACAGGGAGTGAGACCCAGTACTTC. It yields the protein CASSETGTGSETQYF.

The chain uses TRBV13 and TRBJ2-7; 9 bases match TRBD1. The CDR3 runs to 15 residues. The J segment lost 2 bases and the V segment lost 1 base, leaving 3 bases of the junction unmatched. The germline V gene encodes CDR1 PRHDT and CDR2 FYEKMQ (reference sequence). DNA of the CDR3: TGTGCCAGCAGCTTAGCGGGACAGGGAACCTACGAGCAGTACGTC. This encodes CASSLAGQGTYEQYV.

This clonotype has a count of ten or more. The CDR3 protein is CSVAKNTEAFF. CDR3 in DNA: TGCAGCGTTGCGAAGAACACTGAAGCTTTCTTT. This rearrangement joins TRBV29-1 to TRBJ1-1; D is unresolved. Germline loops: CDR1 SQVTM, CDR2 ANQGSEA. V was cut by 4 bases and J by 1 base, with 4 bases left in between. The CDR3 length is 11 residues.

This clonotype was detected many times. The gene calls are TRBV20-1 and TRBJ2-7; D may correspond to TRBD1 or TRBD2 (5 bases each). This CDR3 spans 13 amino acids. Germline V gene data show CDR1 as DFQATT and CDR2 as SNEGSKA (reference sequence). Trimming removed 1 base at V and 7 bases at J, with 14 bases between. The chain's CDR3 is CSARAGKGLEQYV. In DNA form, the CDR3 reads TGCAGTGCTAGAGCGGGAAAGGGGCTAGAGCAGTACGTC.

This clonotype appeared a few times. The chain joins TRBV20-1 to TRBJ2-2; 10 bases align to TRBD2. Germline lookup yields CDR1 DFQATT and CDR2 SNEGSKA (reference sequence). Losses at the gene ends were 2 bases for V and 6 bases for J; bases not matched to a gene: 9. This CDR3 region has 16 residues. The CDR3 here is CSARNMIAGGSGELFF. The CDR3, as DNA: TGCAGTGCTAGAAATATGATAGCGGGGGGTTCCGGGGAGCTGTTTTTT.

In this sample, this clonotype turned up a few times. This rearrangement joins TRBV30 to TRBJ2-3, with 8 positions matching TRBD2. Germline V gene data show CDR1 as GTSNPN and CDR2 as SVGIG (reference sequence). Trimming removed 4 bases from V and 3 bases from J; junction bases left unmatched: 6. The CDR3 length is 14 residues. In DNA form, the CDR3 reads TGTGCCTGGAATTCAGCGGGGGTTACAGATACGCAGTATTTT. It specifies CAWNSAGVTDTQYF.